The rows below give T cell receptor beta chains drawn from one sample of a study of cytomegalovirus exposure and HLA in healthy donors. Sequencing was performed with immunoSEQ multiplex PCR; in TCRdb, only in-frame clones are kept and a portion is missing. The sample table includes about 84,000 clones. The sample comprised PBMCs. These TCRs come from a man over 45 in good health and CMV-seronegative. Both conserved end residues are part of each CDR3. The order of the fields is J gene, V gene, CDR3 protein.

J: TRBJ1-1; V: TRBV7-9; CDR3: CASSNRTGGTEAFF
J: TRBJ1-1; V: TRBV10-3; CDR3: CAVSVEAYTEAFF
J: TRBJ2-1; V: TRBV7-3; CDR3: CASSLAGEYNEQFF
J: TRBJ1-2; V: TRBV9; CDR3: CASSSGAPWLDGYTF
J: TRBJ2-1; V: TRBV7-9; CDR3: CASSRTTGEQFF
J: TRBJ1-6; V: TRBV30; CDR3: CAWSFTGQGYSPLHF
J: TRBJ1-1; V: TRBV11-3; CDR3: CASSLRGRNTEAFF
J: TRBJ2-1; V: TRBV7-2; CDR3: CASSSFNNEQFF
J: TRBJ1-4; V: TRBV19; CDR3: CASSILSGTGDEKLFF
J: TRBJ1-4; V: TRBV2; CDR3: CASSELKGTGEKLFF
J: TRBJ1-2; V: TRBV7-8; CDR3: CASSLGLGSSGYTF
J: TRBJ2-7; V: TRBV14; CDR3: CASSHGRGYEQYF
J: TRBJ1-5; V: TRBV7-9; CDR3: CASSPGQGARYEEPQHF
J: TRBJ2-3; V: TRBV19; CDR3: CASNVGLADTQYF
J: TRBJ1-6; V: TRBV5-1; CDR3: CASSQRDRLSSYNSPLHF
J: TRBJ1-1; V: TRBV28; CDR3: CASRQDRGGNTEAFF
J: TRBJ1-1; V: TRBV6-5; CDR3: CASAKLRMNTEAFF
J: TRBJ2-7; V: TRBV5-6; CDR3: CASSLGDRGEQYF
J: TRBJ2-7; V: TRBV10-3; CDR3: CAISESGTGVYEQYF
J: TRBJ2-1; V: TRBV27; CDR3: CASSPGTSGYNEQFF
J: TRBJ2-3; V: TRBV19; CDR3: CASRPTPKLAGVPDTDTQYF
J: TRBJ2-7; V: TRBV25-1; CDR3: CASSESYMGQGSSYEQYF
J: TRBJ2-1; V: TRBV7-9; CDR3: CASSHRTSGGAGNEQFF
J: TRBJ2-7; V: TRBV6-5; CDR3: CASRGRGSSYEQYF
J: TRBJ2-3; V: TRBV5-1; CDR3: CASTPGATDTQYF
J: TRBJ2-3; V: TRBV27; CDR3: CASSLFPSSDTQYF
J: TRBJ2-5; V: TRBV12-5; CDR3: CASGFSGETQYF
J: TRBJ2-2; V: TRBV6-4; CDR3: CASTASANTGELFF
J: TRBJ2-5; V: TRBV4-1; CDR3: CASSQDLGGAQETQYF
J: TRBJ1-2; V: TRBV6-1; CDR3: CATGGLSALYDYTF
J: TRBJ2-1; V: TRBV28; CDR3: CASSRRGGIPYNEQFF
J: TRBJ2-7; V: TRBV19; CDR3: CASSILAGDFYEQYF
J: TRBJ1-2; V: TRBV6-6; CDR3: CASSYSGGEHGYTF
J: TRBJ2-3; V: TRBV19; CDR3: CASSIQVSSDTQYF
J: TRBJ1-5; V: TRBV19; CDR3: CASSIGTGKQPQHF
J: TRBJ1-3; V: TRBV18; CDR3: CASSDDRYSGNTIYF
J: TRBJ2-1; V: TRBV4-2; CDR3: CASSQAASGGYNEQFF
J: TRBJ2-5; V: TRBV27; CDR3: CASSSRGGGAGETQYF
J: TRBJ1-4; V: TRBV4-1; CDR3: CASSLNLGDTEKLFF
J: TRBJ1-2; V: TRBV28; CDR3: CASSGGRGYGYTF
J: TRBJ2-4; V: TRBV6-1; CDR3: CASSGQGLAKNIQYF
J: TRBJ2-7; V: TRBV5-1; CDR3: CASTSDASAYEQYF
J: TRBJ2-7; V: TRBV19; CDR3: CASSRIGTVSMYEQYF
J: TRBJ2-7; V: TRBV6-5; CDR3: CASSYSREYTYEQYF
J: TRBJ2-7; V: TRBV15; CDR3: CATSSQGLEQYF
J: TRBJ1-4; V: TRBV9; CDR3: CASSADPGTGSEKLFF
J: TRBJ1-5; V: TRBV19; CDR3: CASSPTGVQPQHF
J: TRBJ2-7; V: TRBV5-1; CDR3: CASSLGGLPSYEQYF
J: TRBJ2-2; V: TRBV7-7; CDR3: CASSRAGGIAGELFF
J: TRBJ2-5; V: TRBV20-1; CDR3: CSAGRKETQYF
J: TRBJ2-5; V: TRBV5-1; CDR3: CASSFSGTGVGETQYF
J: TRBJ1-2; V: TRBV5-1; CDR3: CASRPFTVNYGYTF